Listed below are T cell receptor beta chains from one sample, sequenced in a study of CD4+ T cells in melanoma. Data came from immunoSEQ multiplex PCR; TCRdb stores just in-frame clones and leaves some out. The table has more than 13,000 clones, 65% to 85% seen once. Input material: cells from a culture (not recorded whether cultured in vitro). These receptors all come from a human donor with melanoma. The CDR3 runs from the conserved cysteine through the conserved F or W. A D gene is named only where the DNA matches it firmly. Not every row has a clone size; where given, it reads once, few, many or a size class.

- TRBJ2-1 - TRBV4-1 TGCGCCAGCAGCCAAGATGGGGCCCGTAGGTGGTTCTTC CASSQDGARRWFF
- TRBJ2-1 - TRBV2 TGTGCCAGCAGCCAGGATCTTAGCTCCTACAATGAGCAGTTCTTC CASSQDLSSYNEQFF
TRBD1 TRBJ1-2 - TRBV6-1 TGTGCCAGCCGGACAGGGATCGCGATATATGGCTACACCTTC CASRTGIAIYGYTF
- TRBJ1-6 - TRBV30 TGTGCCTGGAGTGTACTTGAATGGGGGACAACAAATTCACCCCTCCACTTT CAWSVLEWGTTNSPLHF
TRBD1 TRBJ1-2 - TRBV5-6 TGTGCCAGCCACACAGGGGGCTATGGCTACACCTTC CASHTGGYGYTF
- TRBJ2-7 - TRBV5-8 TGTGCCAGCAGCCCTCAGGGCCTCACATCTGGCGAGCAGTACTTC CASSPQGLTSGEQYF
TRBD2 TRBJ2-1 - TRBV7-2 TGTGCCAGCCGTCGGTCTAGCGGGGGGAATGAGCAGTTCTTC CASRRSSGGNEQFF
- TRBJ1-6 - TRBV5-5 TGTGCCAGCAGCTTTTCTGATCGCCTCAATTCACCCCTCCACTTT CASSFSDRLNSPLHF
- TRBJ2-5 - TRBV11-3 TGTGCCAGCAGCCACGACCGGCAAGAGACCCAGTACTTC CASSHDRQETQYF
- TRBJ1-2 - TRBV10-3 TGTGCCATCCATACCGACAGGACCTACGGCTACACCTTC CAIHTDRTYGYTF
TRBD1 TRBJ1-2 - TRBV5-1 TGCGCCAGCAGCTCGGGACAGGACCCTTGGTATGGCTACACCTTC CASSSGQDPWYGYTF
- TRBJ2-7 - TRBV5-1 TGCGCCAGCAGCCATCCGGGACTCCCTTACGAGCAGTACTTC CASSHPGLPYEQYF
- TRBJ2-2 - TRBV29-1 TGCAGCGTTGGGGGGGCAGGGGGCACCGGGGAGCTGTTTTTT CSVGGAGGTGELFF
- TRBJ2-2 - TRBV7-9 TGTGCCAGCAGCTTCGGGCTCGGGGAGCTGTTTTTT CASSFGLGELFF
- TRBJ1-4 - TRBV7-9 TGTGCCAGCAGTCGGGACAATGAAAAACTGTTTTTT CASSRDNEKLFF
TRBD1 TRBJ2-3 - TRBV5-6 TGTGCCAGCAGTTTGAGGCGGACAGGAACAGATACGCAGTATTTT CASSLRRTGTDTQYF
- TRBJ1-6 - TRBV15 TGTGCCACCAGCAGAGACTCGGCAGGGCCCCGTTCACCCCTCCACTTT CATSRDSAGPRSPLHF
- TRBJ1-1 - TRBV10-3 TGTGCCATCAGGGGTGAGGGGGAAGCTTTCTTT CAIRGEGEAFF
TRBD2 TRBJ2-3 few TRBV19 TGTGCCAGTAGTCCACTAGCGGCTAGCACAGATACGCAGTATTTT CASSPLAASTDTQYF
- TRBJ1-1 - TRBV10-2 TGCGCCAGCAGTGACCCCGGGATGAACACTGAAGCTTTCTTT CASSDPGMNTEAFF
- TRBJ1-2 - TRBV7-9 TGTGCCAGCAGCTTAGGCGGAGGAGGGCAAGGTGGCTACACCTTC CASSLGGGGQGGYTF
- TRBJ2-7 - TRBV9 TGTGCCAGCAGCCCAAGCCTTTTCGGACGCGAGCAGTACTTC CASSPSLFGREQYF
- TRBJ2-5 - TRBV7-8 TGTGCCAGCAGCTTTCGCTCGCGGGCCGCAACGGGGGCCCAGTACTTC CASSFRSRAATGAQYF
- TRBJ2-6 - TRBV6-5 TGTGCCAGCAGTTATCGAGGGTCCGGGGCCAACGTCCTGACTTTC CASSYRGSGANVLTF
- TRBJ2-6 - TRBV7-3 TGTGCCAGCAGCATGGGGGCCTCTGGGGCCAACGTCCTGACTTTC CASSMGASGANVLTF
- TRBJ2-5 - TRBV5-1 TGCGCCAGCAGCTTGCTGGGGGGGGGCGAAGAGACCCAGTACTTC CASSLLGGGEETQYF
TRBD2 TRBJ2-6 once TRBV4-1 TGCGCCAGCAGCCAGTGGCCCTCGGGGGAAGCGGGGGGGCGAGGGGCCAACGTCCTGACTTTC CASSQWPSGEAGGRGANVLTF
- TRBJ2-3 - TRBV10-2 TGCGCCAGCAGAGGGGACGGCACAGATACGCAGTATTTT CASRGDGTDTQYF
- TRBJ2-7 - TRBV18 TGTGCCAGCTCACCGCTCGGAGGGAATCGCGACGAGCAGTACTTC CASSPLGGNRDEQYF
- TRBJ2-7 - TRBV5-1 TGCGCCAGCAGCTTGGGGTCTAGTTCCTACGAGCAGTACTTC CASSLGSSSYEQYF
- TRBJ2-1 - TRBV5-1 TGCGCCAGCAGCTACTCTGACGGTGGGCAGTTCTTC CASSYSDGGQFF
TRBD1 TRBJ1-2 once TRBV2 TGTGCCAGCAGTGACTTAGGAGGGGGCCTTGATGGCTACACCTTC CASSDLGGGLDGYTF
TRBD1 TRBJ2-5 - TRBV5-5 TGTGCCAGCAGCTTGGTTACAGGGGCCCAAGAGACCCAGTACTTC CASSLVTGAQETQYF
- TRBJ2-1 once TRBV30 TGTGCCGGGTCGTTTCTCTATGAGCAGTTCTTC CAGSFLYEQFF
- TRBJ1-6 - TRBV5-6 TGTGCCAGCAGCCTCCGGGGAGGGAGAGATTCACCCCTCCACTTT CASSLRGGRDSPLHF
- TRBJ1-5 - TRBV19 TGTGCCGGGGGGCCTTATGGGGGGGCCCAGCATTTT CAGGPYGGAQHF
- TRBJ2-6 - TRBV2 TGTGCCAGCAGTCAACAACGCTCTGGGGCCAACGTCCTGACTTTC CASSQQRSGANVLTF
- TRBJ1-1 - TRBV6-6 TGTGCCAGCAGTTACTCGTCTCTGAACACTGAAGCTTTCTTT CASSYSSLNTEAFF
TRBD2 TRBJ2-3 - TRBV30 TGTGCCTGGAGTGTGGGACTAGCGGGGACAGATACGCAGTATTTT CAWSVGLAGTDTQYF
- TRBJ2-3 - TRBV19 TGTGCCAGTAGGGGCACAGATACGCAGTATTTT CASRGTDTQYF
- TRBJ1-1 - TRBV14 TGTGCCAGCAGCACAAGGCGGCAGAACACTGAAGCTTTCTTT CASSTRRQNTEAFF
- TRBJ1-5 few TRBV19 TGTGCCAGTAGTATCGGAGGTTCCAGTCAGCCCCAGCATTTT CASSIGGSSQPQHF
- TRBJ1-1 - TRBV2 TGTGCCAGCAGTGAACTGACCAACACTGAAGCTTTCTTT CASSELTNTEAFF
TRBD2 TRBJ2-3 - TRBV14 TGTGCCAGCAGCCAGCTGGGACTAGCTAGGAGCACAGATACGCAGTATTTT CASSQLGLARSTDTQYF
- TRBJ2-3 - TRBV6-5 TGTGCCAGCAGCGGGCCTCGTAAGGGAGTGTATACGCAGTATTTT CASSGPRKGVYTQYF
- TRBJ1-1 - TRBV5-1 TGCGCCAGCAGCCGTTCCAGACAGGTAAGAGCTTTCTTT CASSRSRQVRAFF
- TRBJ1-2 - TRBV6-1 TGTGCCACCCTCCCATCCGGACGGAACTATGGCTACACCTTC CATLPSGRNYGYTF
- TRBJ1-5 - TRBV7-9 TGTGCCAGCAGCTTAGAGGGAGACATAAGGCCCCAGCATTTT CASSLEGDIRPQHF
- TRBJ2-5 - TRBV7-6 TGTGCCAGCAGCTTCATAGAGGGGCAAGAGACCCAGTACTTC CASSFIEGQETQYF
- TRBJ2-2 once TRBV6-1 TGTGCCAGCAGTGCGACTACTCGGGGCACCGGGGAGCTGTTTTTT CASSATTRGTGELFF
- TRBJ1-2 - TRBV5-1 TGCGCCAGCAGCAGGGAGTCGGGGGGGGACTATGGCTACACCTTC CASSRESGGDYGYTF